The rows below give T cell receptor beta chains drawn from one sample of a study of blood T cell repertoires in COVID-19. Sequencing was performed with immunoSEQ multiplex PCR; in TCRdb, only in-frame clones are kept and a portion is missing. Of around 160,000 clones listed, 82% are singletons. Sequenced material: PBMCs or T cells enriched from blood (not recorded which). The receptors here all came from a man aged 50-60 years who had recovered from COVID-19. Each CDR3 is given with its conserved first and last residue. Fields, in order: D gene, V gene, J gene, CDR3 length, clone size, CDR3 protein, CDR3 DNA. D genes are given only for firm matches. The size entry is marked missing in some rows and otherwise reads once, few, many or a size class.

>TRBD2|TRBV4-1|TRBJ2-1|18|.
CASSQLLAGVPSYNEQFF
TGCGCCAGCAGCCAACTCCTAGCGGGAGTCCCATCCTACAATGAGCAGTTCTTC
>TRBD2|TRBV19|TRBJ2-5|15|.
CASMGLAGGEETQYF
TGTGCCAGTATGGGACTAGCGGGGGGAGAAGAGACCCAGTACTTC
>TRBD1|TRBV29-1|TRBJ1-2|16|.
CSVFYRDRDYPYGYTF
TGCAGCGTTTTCTACCGGGACAGGGACTACCCTTATGGCTACACCTTC
>TRBD2|TRBV18|TRBJ2-7|17|few
CASSLDLLAGGAYEQYF
TGTGCCAGCTCACTAGACTTGTTAGCGGGGGGCGCCTACGAGCAGTACTTC
>.|TRBV28|TRBJ1-5|14|.
CASSYREGNQPQHF
TGTGCCAGCAGTTACAGGGAAGGCAATCAGCCCCAGCATTTT
>TRBD1|TRBV30|TRBJ1-2|14|once
CAWTGGVLAYGYTF
TGTGCCTGGACAGGGGGCGTTCTTGCCTATGGCTACACCTTC
>TRBD1|TRBV4-2|TRBJ1-1|15|.
CASSQDDRGNTEAFF
TGTGCCAGCAGCCAAGATGACAGGGGGAACACTGAAGCTTTCTTT
>.|TRBV5-1|TRBJ2-2|14|once
CASSLTADTGELFF
TGCGCCAGCAGCCTGACTGCGGACACCGGGGAGCTGTTTTTT
>.|TRBV3-1/TRBV3-2|TRBJ1-1|15|.
CASSQWGDRVPEAFF
TGTGCCAGCAGCCAATGGGGGGATAGGGTCCCTGAAGCTTTCTTT
>.|TRBV28|TRBJ1-2|13|.
CASSLNRNYGYTF
TGTGCCAGCAGTTTAAACAGGAACTATGGCTACACCTTC
>.|TRBV6-5|TRBJ1-6|16|.
CASSYTDVQRGSPLHF
TGTGCCAGCAGTTACACGGACGTCCAAAGGGGGTCACCCCTCCACTTT
>.|TRBV2|TRBJ1-5|14|.
CASGLQGGNQPQHF
TGTGCCAGCGGCCTTCAGGGCGGCAATCAGCCCCAGCATTTT
>.|TRBV10-3|TRBJ1-2|15|.
CAIRDNRAVDRGYTF
TGTGCCATCCGTGATAACAGGGCCGTAGACCGTGGCTACACCTTC
>.|TRBV7-9|TRBJ1-2|13|.
CASSLEFDYGYTF
TGTGCCAGCAGCTTGGAGTTTGACTATGGCTACACCTTC
>.|TRBV5-1|TRBJ2-3|14|.
CASSLRSLADTQYF
TGCGCCAGCAGCTTGAGGAGTCTAGCGGATACGCAGTATTTT
>TRBD1|TRBV5-1|TRBJ2-1|15|once
CASSPGTGGYNEQFF
TGCGCCAGCAGCCCCGGGACAGGGGGCTACAATGAGCAGTTCTTC
>.|TRBV2|TRBJ1-5|13|.
CASRTEYNQPQHF
TGTGCCAGCAGGACAGAGTATAACCAGCCCCAGCATTTT
>.|TRBV19|TRBJ1-1|12|few
CASTRQNTEAFF
TGTGCCAGTACACGACAGAACACTGAAGCTTTCTTT
>TRBD1|TRBV13|TRBJ2-5|14|.
CASSSLQGGKTQYF
TGTGCCAGCAGCTCCCTACAGGGGGGAAAGACCCAGTACTTC
>.|TRBV19|TRBJ1-2|13|few
CASSIGQLYGYTF
TGTGCCAGTAGTATAGGACAGCTTTATGGCTACACCTTC
>TRBD2|TRBV28|TRBJ2-7|18|once
CASSGVLGGSGRAYEQYF
TGTGCCAGCAGTGGAGTGCTGGGAGGCAGCGGGAGGGCCTACGAGCAGTACTTC
>.|TRBV5-1|TRBJ1-1|14|.
CASSLAPPGTEAFF
TGCGCCAGCAGCTTGGCTCCCCCGGGCACTGAAGCTTTCTTT
>TRBD2|TRBV27|TRBJ2-7|18|once
CASSLSLLTSGDLREQYF
TGTGCCAGCAGTTTATCTCTCCTCACTAGCGGGGATCTACGCGAGCAGTACTTC
>TRBD1|TRBV11-2|TRBJ2-3|15|.
CASSSDRGRTDTQYF
TGTGCCAGCAGCTCGGACAGGGGGCGGACAGATACGCAGTATTTT
>.|TRBV2|TRBJ2-4|15|.
CASTPRGAGKNIQYF
TGTGCCAGCACTCCGCGGGGCGCGGGCAAAAACATTCAGTACTTC
>TRBD1|TRBV5-4|TRBJ1-3|13|.
CASSADRDDTIYF
TGTGCCAGCAGCGCAGACAGGGATGACACCATATATTTT
>TRBD2|TRBV6-1|TRBJ2-5|16|.
CASSEDRAGGKETQYF
TGTGCCAGCAGTGAAGATAGAGCGGGGGGGAAAGAGACCCAGTACTTC
>.|TRBV12-3/TRBV12-4|TRBJ1-3|10|.
CASSRETIYF
TGTGCCAGCAGTCGGGAGACCATATATTTT
>TRBD1|TRBV27|TRBJ2-7|15|once
CASSGTGDVSFEQYF
TGTGCCAGCAGTGGGACAGGAGATGTCTCCTTCGAGCAGTACTTC
>TRBD1|TRBV6-5|TRBJ2-2|14|.
CASRSTGGTGELFF
TGTGCCAGCAGAAGTACAGGGGGCACCGGGGAGCTGTTTTTT
>.|TRBV2|TRBJ1-3|13|.
CASRTASGNTIYF
TGTGCCAGTAGGACAGCCTCTGGAAACACCATATATTTT
>.|TRBV2|TRBJ2-7|13|.
CASSVLQAYEQYF
TGTGCCAGCAGTGTATTACAGGCCTACGAGCAGTACTTC
>.|TRBV7-9|TRBJ1-6|11|few
CASSPGGGLHF
TGTGCCAGCAGCCCTGGGGGGGGCCTCCACTTT
>.|TRBV18|TRBJ2-7|13|few
CASSPPITYEQYF
TGTGCCAGCTCACCACCGATAACTTACGAGCAGTACTTC
>.|TRBV7-8|TRBJ2-7|14|.
CASIPAGGVYEQYF
TGTGCCAGCATCCCGGCCGGGGGAGTCTACGAGCAGTACTTC
>TRBD1|TRBV4-2|TRBJ2-7|15|.
CASSQETDRAYEQYF
TGTGCCAGCAGCCAAGAAACGGACAGGGCCTACGAGCAGTACTTC
>TRBD2|TRBV3-1/TRBV3-2|TRBJ2-2|15|.
CASHSGGGGTGELFF
TGTGCCAGCCATAGCGGGGGAGGCGGCACCGGGGAGCTGTTTTTT
>.|TRBV7-7|TRBJ2-7|15|.
CASSLARGFEYEQYF
TGTGCTAGCAGCTTAGCGCGGGGCTTTGAATACGAGCAGTACTTC
>.|TRBV6-5|TRBJ1-1|14|.
CASTITQGNTEAFF
TGTGCCAGCACCATAACGCAGGGGAACACTGAAGCTTTCTTT
>TRBD1|TRBV6-5|TRBJ1-4|14|.
CASEQRGRGEKLFF
TGTGCCAGCGAACAAAGGGGGCGGGGTGAAAAACTGTTTTTT
>.|TRBV7-9|TRBJ2-7|15|few
CASSLAFPSPYEQYF
TGTGCCAGCAGCTTAGCTTTCCCCAGTCCCTACGAGCAGTACTTC
>TRBD1|TRBV5-1|TRBJ1-6|16|few
CASSLAEGQGNSPLHF
TGCGCCAGCAGCTTGGCCGAGGGACAGGGGAATTCACCCCTCCACTTT
>TRBD2|TRBV2|TRBJ2-7|14|.
CASTPGLATYEQYF
TGTGCCAGCACTCCGGGACTAGCGACCTACGAGCAGTACTTC
>TRBD2|TRBV7-3|TRBJ2-1|16|.
CASSLRRNSREDEQFF
TGTGCCAGCAGCTTACGTCGCAACAGTCGGGAGGATGAGCAGTTCTTC